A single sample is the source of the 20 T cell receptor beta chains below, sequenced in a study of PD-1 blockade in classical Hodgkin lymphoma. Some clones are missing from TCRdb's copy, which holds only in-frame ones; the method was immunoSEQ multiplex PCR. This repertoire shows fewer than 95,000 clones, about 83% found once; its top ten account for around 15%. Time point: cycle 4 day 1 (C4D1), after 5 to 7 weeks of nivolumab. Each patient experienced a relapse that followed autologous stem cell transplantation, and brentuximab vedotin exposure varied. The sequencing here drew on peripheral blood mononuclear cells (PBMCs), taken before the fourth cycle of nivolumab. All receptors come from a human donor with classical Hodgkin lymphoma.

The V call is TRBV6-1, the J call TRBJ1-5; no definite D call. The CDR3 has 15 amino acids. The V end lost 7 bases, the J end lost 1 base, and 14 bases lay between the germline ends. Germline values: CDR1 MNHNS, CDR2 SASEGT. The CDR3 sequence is CASKGPGGSNQPQHF. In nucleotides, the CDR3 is TGTGCCAGCAAAGGACCCGGAGGCAGCAATCAGCCCCAGCATTTT.

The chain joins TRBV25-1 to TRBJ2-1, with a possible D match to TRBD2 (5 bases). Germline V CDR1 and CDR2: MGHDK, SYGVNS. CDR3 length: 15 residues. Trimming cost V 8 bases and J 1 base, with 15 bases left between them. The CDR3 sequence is CASESGSRSYNEQFF. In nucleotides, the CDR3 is TGTGCCAGCGAGTCGGGGTCTAGATCCTACAATGAGCAGTTCTTC.

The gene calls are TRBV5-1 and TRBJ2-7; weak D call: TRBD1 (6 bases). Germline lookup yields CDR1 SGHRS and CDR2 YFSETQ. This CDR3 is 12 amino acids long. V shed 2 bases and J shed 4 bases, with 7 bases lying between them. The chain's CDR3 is CASSLQGYEQYF. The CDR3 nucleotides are TGCGCCAGCAGCTTACAGGGTTACGAGCAGTACTTC.

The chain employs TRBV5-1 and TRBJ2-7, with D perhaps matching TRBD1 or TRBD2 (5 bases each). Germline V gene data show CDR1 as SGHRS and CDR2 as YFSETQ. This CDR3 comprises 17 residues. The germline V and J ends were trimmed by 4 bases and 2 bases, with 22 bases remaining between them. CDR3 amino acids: CASSLLPPGAGAYEQYF. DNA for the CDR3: TGCGCCAGCAGCCTACTACCCCCCGGGGCCGGTGCCTACGAGCAGTACTTC.

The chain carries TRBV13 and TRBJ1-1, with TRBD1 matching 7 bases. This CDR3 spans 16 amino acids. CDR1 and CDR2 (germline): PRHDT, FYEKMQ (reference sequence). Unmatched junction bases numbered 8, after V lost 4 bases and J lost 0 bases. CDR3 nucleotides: TGTGCCAGCAGCTATGTGACAGGGTACATGAACACTGAAGCTTTCTTT. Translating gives CASSYVTGYMNTEAFF.

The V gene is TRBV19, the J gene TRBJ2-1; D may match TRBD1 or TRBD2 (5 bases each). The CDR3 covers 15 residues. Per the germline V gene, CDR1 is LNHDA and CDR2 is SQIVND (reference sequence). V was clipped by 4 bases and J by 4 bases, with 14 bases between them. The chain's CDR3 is CASSSQGRVYNEQFF. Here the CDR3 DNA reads TGTGCCAGTAGTAGCCAGGGACGGGTATACAATGAGCAGTTCTTC.

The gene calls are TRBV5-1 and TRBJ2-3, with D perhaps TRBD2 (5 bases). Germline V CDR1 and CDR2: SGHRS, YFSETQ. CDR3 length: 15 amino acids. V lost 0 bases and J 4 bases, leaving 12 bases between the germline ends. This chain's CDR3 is CASSLGALRADTQYF. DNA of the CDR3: TGCGCCAGCAGCTTGGGGGCCTTGAGGGCAGATACGCAGTATTTT.

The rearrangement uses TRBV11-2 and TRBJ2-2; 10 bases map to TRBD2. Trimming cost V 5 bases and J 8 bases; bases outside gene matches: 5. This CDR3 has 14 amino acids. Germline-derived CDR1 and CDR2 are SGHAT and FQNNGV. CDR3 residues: CASSHQREGGELFF. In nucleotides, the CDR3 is TGTGCCAGCAGCCACCAGCGGGAGGGAGGGGAGCTGTTTTTT. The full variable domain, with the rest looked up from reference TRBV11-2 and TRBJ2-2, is EAGVAQSPRYKIIEKRQSVAFWCNPISGHATLYWYQQILGQGPKLLIQFQNNGVVDDSQLPKDRFSAERLKGVDSTLKIQPAKLEDSAVYLCASSHQREGGELFFGEGSRLTVL.

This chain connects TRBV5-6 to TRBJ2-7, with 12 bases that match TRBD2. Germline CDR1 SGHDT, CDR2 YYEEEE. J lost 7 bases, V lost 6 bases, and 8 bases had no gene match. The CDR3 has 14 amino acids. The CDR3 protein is CASTRLAGVREQYF. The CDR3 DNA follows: TGTGCCAGCACTAGACTAGCGGGAGTCAGAGAGCAGTACTTC.

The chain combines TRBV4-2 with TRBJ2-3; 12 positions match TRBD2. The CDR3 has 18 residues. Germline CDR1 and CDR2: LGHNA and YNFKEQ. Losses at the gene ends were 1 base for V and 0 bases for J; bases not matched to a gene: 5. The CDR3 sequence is CASSQVLAGGVSTDTQYF. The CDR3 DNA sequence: TGTGCCAGCAGCCAAGTCCTAGCGGGAGGGGTTAGCACAGATACGCAGTATTTT.

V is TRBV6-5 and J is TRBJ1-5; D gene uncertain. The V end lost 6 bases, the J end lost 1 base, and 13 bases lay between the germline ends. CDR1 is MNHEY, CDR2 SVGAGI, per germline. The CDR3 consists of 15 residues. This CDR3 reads CASSASGGSNQPQHF. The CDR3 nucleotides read TGTGCCAGCAGCGCTTCGGGTGGCAGCAATCAGCCCCAGCATTTT.

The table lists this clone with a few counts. The CDR3 reads CAGVAGRGDTQYF. DNA of the CDR3: TGTGCCGGAGTAGCGGGTCGCGGAGATACGCAGTATTTT. The chain recombines TRBV7-9 with TRBJ2-3; 7 bases line up with TRBD2. Germline V CDR1 and CDR2: SEHNR, FQNEAQ (reference sequence). This CDR3 region has 13 residues. V shed 11 bases and J 5 bases; nucleotides not matched to a gene: 10.

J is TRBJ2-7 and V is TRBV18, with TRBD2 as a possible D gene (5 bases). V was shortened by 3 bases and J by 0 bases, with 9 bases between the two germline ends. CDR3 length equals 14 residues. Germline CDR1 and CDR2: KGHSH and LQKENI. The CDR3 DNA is TGTGCCAGCTCACCGTCCGGGGTCTCCTACGAGCAGTACTTC. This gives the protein CASSPSGVSYEQYF.

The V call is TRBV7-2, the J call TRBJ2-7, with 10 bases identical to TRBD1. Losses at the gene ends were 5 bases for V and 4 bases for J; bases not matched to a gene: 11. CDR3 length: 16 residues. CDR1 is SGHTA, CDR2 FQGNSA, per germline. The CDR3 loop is CASSPPPGQGLYEQYF. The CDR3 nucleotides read TGTGCCAGCAGCCCCCCTCCGGGACAGGGGCTGTACGAGCAGTACTTC.

The CDR3 DNA reads as TGTGCCAGCAGCTTAGCGCTGCGGGGGGTAGGAGAGACCCAGTACTTC. It yields the protein CASSLALRGVGETQYF. This rearrangement joins TRBV7-7 to TRBJ2-5, with 8 nucleotides matching TRBD2. Germline loops: CDR1 SSHAT, CDR2 FNYEAQ (reference sequence). This CDR3 is 16 amino acids long. J lost 4 bases, V lost 0 bases, and 7 bases had no gene match.

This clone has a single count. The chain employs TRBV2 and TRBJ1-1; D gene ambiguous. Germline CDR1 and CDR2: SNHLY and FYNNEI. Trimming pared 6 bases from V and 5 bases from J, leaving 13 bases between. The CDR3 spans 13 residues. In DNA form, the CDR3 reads TGTGCCAGCAGGACCGGGCGGGGAACTGAAGCTTTCTTT. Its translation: CASRTGRGTEAFF.

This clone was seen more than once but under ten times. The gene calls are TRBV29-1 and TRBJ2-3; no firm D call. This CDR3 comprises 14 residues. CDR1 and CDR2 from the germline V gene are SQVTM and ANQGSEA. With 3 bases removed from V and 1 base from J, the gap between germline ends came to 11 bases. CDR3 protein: CSVDLGRRTDTQYF. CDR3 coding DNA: TGCAGCGTTGATCTCGGTCGGCGCACAGATACGCAGTATTTT.

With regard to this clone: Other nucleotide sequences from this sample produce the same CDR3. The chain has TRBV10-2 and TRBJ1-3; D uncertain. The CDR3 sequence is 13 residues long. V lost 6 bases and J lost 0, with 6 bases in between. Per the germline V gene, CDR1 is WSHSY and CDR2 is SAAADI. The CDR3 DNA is TGCGCCAGCAGCCAGAGCTCTGGAAACACCATATATTTT. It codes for CASSQSSGNTIYF.

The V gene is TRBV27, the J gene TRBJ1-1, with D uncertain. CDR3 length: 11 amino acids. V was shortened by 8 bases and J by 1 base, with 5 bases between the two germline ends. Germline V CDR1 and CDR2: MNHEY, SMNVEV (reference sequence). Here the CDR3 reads CASYRNTEAFF. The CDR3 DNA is TGTGCCAGCTACCGGAACACTGAAGCTTTCTTT.

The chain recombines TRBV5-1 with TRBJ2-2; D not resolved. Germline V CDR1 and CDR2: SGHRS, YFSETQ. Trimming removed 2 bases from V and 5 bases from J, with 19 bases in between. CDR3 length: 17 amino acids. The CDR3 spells CASSFGRVALGTGELFF. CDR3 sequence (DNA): TGCGCCAGCAGCTTCGGCCGGGTAGCCCTGGGGACCGGGGAGCTGTTTTTT.